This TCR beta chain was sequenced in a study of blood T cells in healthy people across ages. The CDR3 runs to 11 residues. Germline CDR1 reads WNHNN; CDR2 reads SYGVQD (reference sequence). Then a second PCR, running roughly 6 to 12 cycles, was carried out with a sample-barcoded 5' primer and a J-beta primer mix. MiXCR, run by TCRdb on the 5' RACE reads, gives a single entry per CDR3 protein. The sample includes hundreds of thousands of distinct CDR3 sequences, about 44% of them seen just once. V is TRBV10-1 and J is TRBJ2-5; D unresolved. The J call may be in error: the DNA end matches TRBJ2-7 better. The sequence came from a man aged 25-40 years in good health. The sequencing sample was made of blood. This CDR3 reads CARRTIYEQYF. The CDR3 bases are TGCGCCAGGAGAACTATCTACGAGCAGTACTTC.